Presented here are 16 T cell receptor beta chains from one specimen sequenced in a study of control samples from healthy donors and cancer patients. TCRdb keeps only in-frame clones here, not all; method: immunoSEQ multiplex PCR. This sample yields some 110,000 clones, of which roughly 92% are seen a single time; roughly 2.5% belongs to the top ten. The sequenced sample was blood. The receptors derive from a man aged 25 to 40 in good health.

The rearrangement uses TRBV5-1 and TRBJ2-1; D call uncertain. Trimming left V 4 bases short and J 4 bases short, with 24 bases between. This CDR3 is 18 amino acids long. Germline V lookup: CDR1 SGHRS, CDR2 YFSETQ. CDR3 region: CASSQRPLDSSDYNEQFF. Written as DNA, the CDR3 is TGCGCCAGCAGCCAACGGCCCCTTGACTCTTCCGATTACAATGAGCAGTTCTTC.

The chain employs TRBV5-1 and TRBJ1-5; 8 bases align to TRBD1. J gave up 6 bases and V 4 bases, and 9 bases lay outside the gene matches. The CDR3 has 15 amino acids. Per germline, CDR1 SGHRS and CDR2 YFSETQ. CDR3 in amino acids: CASSPSGGASQPQHF. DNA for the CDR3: TGCGCCAGCAGCCCTTCAGGGGGCGCCTCTCAGCCCCAGCATTTT.

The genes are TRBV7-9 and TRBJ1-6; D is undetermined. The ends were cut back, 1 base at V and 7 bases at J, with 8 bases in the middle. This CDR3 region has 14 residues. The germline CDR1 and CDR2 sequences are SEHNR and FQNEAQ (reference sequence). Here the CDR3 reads CASSLESQNSPLHF. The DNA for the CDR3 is TGTGCCAGCAGCTTAGAGAGTCAGAATTCACCCCTCCACTTT.

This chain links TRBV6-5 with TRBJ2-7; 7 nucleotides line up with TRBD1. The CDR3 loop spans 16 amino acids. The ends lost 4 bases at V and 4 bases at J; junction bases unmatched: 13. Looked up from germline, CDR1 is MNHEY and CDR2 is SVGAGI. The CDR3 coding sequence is TGTGCCAGCAGTTCAAGAGACAGGGTTGGGGCTTACGAGCAGTACTTC. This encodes CASSSRDRVGAYEQYF.

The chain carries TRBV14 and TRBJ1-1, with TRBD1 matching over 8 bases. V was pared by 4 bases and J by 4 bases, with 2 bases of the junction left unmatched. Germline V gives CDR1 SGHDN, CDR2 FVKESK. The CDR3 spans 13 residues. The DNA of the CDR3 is TGTGCCAGCAGCCGGACAGGGACCACTGAAGCTTTCTTT. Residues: CASSRTGTTEAFF.

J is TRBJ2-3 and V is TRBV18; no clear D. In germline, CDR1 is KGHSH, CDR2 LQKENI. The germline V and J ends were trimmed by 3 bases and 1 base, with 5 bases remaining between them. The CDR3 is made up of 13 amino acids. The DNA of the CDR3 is TGTGCCAGCTCACCGGACGGCACAGATACGCAGTATTTT. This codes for CASSPDGTDTQYF.

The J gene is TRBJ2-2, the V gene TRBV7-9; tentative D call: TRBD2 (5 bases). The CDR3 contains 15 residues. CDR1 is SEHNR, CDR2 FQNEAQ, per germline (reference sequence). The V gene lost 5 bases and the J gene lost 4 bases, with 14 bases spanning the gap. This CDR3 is CASSPVGKGTGELFF. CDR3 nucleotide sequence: TGTGCCAGCAGCCCCGTCGGGAAGGGCACCGGGGAGCTGTTTTTT.

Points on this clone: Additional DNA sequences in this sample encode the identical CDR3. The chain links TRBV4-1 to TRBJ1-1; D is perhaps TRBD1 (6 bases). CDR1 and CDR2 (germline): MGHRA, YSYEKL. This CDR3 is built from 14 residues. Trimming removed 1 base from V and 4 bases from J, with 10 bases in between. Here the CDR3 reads CASSQGGGITEAFF. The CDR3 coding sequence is TGCGCCAGCAGCCAAGGAGGGGGGATCACTGAAGCTTTCTTT.

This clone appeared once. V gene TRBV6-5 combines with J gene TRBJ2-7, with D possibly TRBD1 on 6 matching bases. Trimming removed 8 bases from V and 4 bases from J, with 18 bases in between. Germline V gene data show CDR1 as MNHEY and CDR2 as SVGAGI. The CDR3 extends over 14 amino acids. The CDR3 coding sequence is TGTGCCAGCTTGGACAGCCGATTGGGTTACGAGCAGTACTTC. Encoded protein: CASLDSRLGYEQYF.

This CDR3 reads CASREIIRSDGYTF. In DNA form, the CDR3 reads TGTGCCAGCAGGGAGATTATCCGAAGCGATGGCTACACCTTC. V gene TRBV6-5 combines with J gene TRBJ1-2, with D uncertain. This CDR3 has 14 residues. V lost 6 bases and J lost 6, with 17 bases in between. Germline V gives CDR1 MNHEY, CDR2 SVGAGI.

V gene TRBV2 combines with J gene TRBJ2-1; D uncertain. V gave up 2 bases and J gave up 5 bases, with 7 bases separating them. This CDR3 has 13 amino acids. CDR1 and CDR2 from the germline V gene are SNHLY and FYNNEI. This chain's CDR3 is CASSEQGNNEQFF. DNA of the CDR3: TGTGCCAGCAGTGAACAAGGGAACAATGAGCAGTTCTTC.

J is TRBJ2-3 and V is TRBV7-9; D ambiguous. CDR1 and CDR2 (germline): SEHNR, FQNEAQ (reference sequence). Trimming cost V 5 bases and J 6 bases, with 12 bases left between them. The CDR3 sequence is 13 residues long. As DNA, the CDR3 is TGTGCCAGCAGCCCGCTAAGGTCCGATACGCAGTATTTT. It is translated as CASSPLRSDTQYF.

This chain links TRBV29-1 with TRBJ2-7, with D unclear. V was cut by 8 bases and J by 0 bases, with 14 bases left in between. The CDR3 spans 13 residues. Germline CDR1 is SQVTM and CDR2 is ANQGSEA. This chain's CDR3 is CSQSPGFSYEQYV. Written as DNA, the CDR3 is TGCAGCCAATCTCCGGGCTTCTCCTACGAGCAGTACGTC.

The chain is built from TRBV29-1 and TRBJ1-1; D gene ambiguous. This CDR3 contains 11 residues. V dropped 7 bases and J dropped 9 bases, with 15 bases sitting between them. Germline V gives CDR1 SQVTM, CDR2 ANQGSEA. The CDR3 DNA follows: TGCAGCGGAGGAGGCGACCGCAAAGCTTTCTTT. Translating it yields CSGGGDRKAFF. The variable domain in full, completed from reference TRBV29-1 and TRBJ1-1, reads SAVISQKPSRDICQRGTSLTIQCQVDSQVTMMFWYRQQPGQSLTLIATANQGSEATYESGFVIDKFPISRPNLTFSTLTVSNMSPEDSSIYLCSGGGDRKAFFGQGTRLTVV.

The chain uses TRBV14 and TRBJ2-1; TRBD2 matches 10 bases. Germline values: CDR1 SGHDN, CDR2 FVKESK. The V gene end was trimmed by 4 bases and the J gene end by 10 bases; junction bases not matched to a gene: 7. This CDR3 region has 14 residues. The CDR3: CASSPGASGGEQFF. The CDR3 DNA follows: TGTGCCAGCAGCCCGGGGGCTAGCGGGGGAGAGCAGTTCTTC.

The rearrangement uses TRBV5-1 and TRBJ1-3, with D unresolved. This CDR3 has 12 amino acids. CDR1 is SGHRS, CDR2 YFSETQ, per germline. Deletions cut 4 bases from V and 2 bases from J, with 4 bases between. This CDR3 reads CASSAAGNTIYF. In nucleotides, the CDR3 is TGCGCCAGCAGCGCGGCTGGAAACACCATATATTTT.